The 17 T cell receptor beta chains below all came from one sample that was sequenced in a study of blood T cells in healthy people across ages (dated by TCRdb to 2014 to 2015). Libraries were prepared through 5' RACE. TCRdb shows the sequencer as Illumina HiSeq 2500. The second PCR ran for roughly 7 to 12 cycles and used a J-beta primer mix along with a sample-barcoded 5' primer. TCRdb reran the public reads through fastp at Q25 and MiXCR, keeping productive beta chains. CDR3 protein duplicates are merged, each entry listing the most common genes and DNA. The sample has approximately 800,000 distinct CDR3 sequences on record, under 30% of them singletons. Less than 3.5% of the sample is held by the ten biggest clonotypes. These records were also assigned to another study, of T cells of mothers and their children.

The sample comprised blood. These receptors originate from a boy between 10 and 17 years old in good health.

A few counts support this clonotype. The chain employs TRBV5-1 and TRBJ1-1; 7 bases are shared with TRBD1. CDR3 length equals 15 residues. Trimming removed 4 bases from V and 7 bases from J; junction bases left unmatched: 13. Germline V gives CDR1 SGHRS, CDR2 YFSETQ. The CDR3 DNA reads TGCGCCAGCAGCCCCTGGGGCCAGGGGGGGTTTGAAGCTTTCTTT. It encodes CASSPWGQGGFEAFF.

The chain employs TRBV25-1 and TRBJ2-2; a possible D gene is TRBD1 (6 bases). Germline CDR1 and CDR2: MGHDK and SYGVNS. This CDR3 spans 14 amino acids. V was shortened by 3 bases and J by 5 bases, with 10 bases between the two germline ends. CDR3 coding DNA: TGTGCCAGCAGTGAGGGACACTGGACCGGGGAGCTGTTTTTT. Its protein product is CASSEGHWTGELFF.

The genes are TRBV19 and TRBJ1-1; D may be TRBD1 (6 bases). Germline V gene lookup returns CDR1 LNHDA and CDR2 SQIVND (reference sequence). Trimming removed 5 bases at V and 5 bases at J, with 12 bases between. The CDR3 length is 13 residues. Here the CDR3 DNA reads TGTGCCAGTAGTGCAGGGGTTAGGACTGAAGCTTTCTTT. The encoded protein is CASSAGVRTEAFF.

The chain carries TRBV30 and TRBJ1-6, with D hard to call. The CDR3 runs 13 residues. Germline loops: CDR1 GTSNPN, CDR2 SVGIG (reference sequence). Trimming took 4 bases from V and 9 from J, leaving 13 bases between them. DNA for the CDR3: TGTGCCTGGAACCCTAGTGGGATTTCACCCCTCCACTTT. Translation: CAWNPSGISPLHF.

The J gene is TRBJ2-7, the V gene TRBV10-2; 8 nucleotides line up with TRBD2. Germline CDR1 WSHSY, CDR2 SAAADI. The CDR3 extends over 11 amino acids. The V gene end was trimmed by 8 bases and the J gene end by 6 bases; junction bases not matched to a gene: 3. The CDR3 DNA reads as TGCGCCAGCGCAGGGACTAGCGAGCAGTACTTC. Protein product: CASAGTSEQYF.

This clonotype was counted many times. This rearrangement joins TRBV4-1 to TRBJ2-5, with 13 bases identical to TRBD2. This CDR3 region has 18 residues. The V segment lost 1 base and the J segment 2 bases; nucleotides outside the gene matches: 7. The germline V gene encodes CDR1 MGHRA and CDR2 YSYEKL. CDR3 amino acids: CASSQASTSGGYQETQYF. The CDR3 bases are TGCGCCAGCAGCCAAGCTTCGACTAGCGGGGGGTATCAAGAGACCCAGTACTTC.

The gene calls are TRBV4-2 and TRBJ1-3; the match to TRBD1 covers 8 bases. CDR3 length: 18 residues. Germline assignment: CDR1 LGHNA and CDR2 YNFKEQ. V gave up 4 bases and J gave up 3 bases; unmatched junction bases: 14. CDR3 in amino acids: CASSRTPYTGTGGNTIYF. Here the CDR3 DNA reads TGTGCCAGCAGCCGGACCCCCTACACGGGGACAGGTGGAAACACCATATATTTT.

This clonotype has a handful of counts. CDR3 amino acids: CASSKAGETQYF. The CDR3 DNA reads as TGTGCCAGCAGCAAAGCTGGGGAGACCCAGTACTTC. The chain combines TRBV12-3 or TRBV12-4 with TRBJ2-5; D unresolved. The V and J ends lost 6 bases and 5 bases respectively, with 10 bases between them. The CDR3 covers 12 residues.

This sequence joins TRBV6-6 and TRBJ1-5; D may be TRBD1 (5 bases). Germline V gives CDR1 MNHNY, CDR2 SVGAGI (reference sequence). This CDR3 has 16 residues. Trimming left V 5 bases short and J 4 bases short, with 18 bases between. CDR3 loop: CASSPINQGTNQPQHF. CDR3 bases: TGTGCCAGCAGTCCCATTAATCAGGGTACGAATCAGCCCCAGCATTTT.

The V call is TRBV6-5, the J call TRBJ1-2; D gene unclear. The ends were cut back, 4 bases at V and 0 bases at J, with 9 bases in the middle. This CDR3 has 14 amino acids. Per germline, CDR1 MNHEY and CDR2 SVGAGI. The chain's CDR3 is CASSSLGTNYGYTF. DNA of the CDR3: TGTGCCAGCAGTTCCCTCGGAACTAACTATGGCTACACCTTC.

This clonotype was detected only a few times. V usage is TRBV10-3 and J usage is TRBJ2-5, with D possibly TRBD2 on 6 matching bases. Trimming removed 5 bases from V and 3 bases from J, with 13 bases in between. The CDR3 is 14 amino acids. Germline V gene lookup returns CDR1 ENHRY and CDR2 SYGVKD. Written as DNA, the CDR3 is TGTGCCATCAGTCCGGGACTTCGGGAAGAGACCCAGTACTTC. Translation gives CAISPGLREETQYF.

J is TRBJ1-5 and V is TRBV28; the D gene is possibly TRBD1 (6 bases). Trimming stripped 5 bases from V and 6 bases from J, with 11 bases between. The CDR3 has 13 residues. Germline lookup yields CDR1 MDHEN and CDR2 SYDVKM. DNA for the CDR3: TGTGCCAGCAGTAACAGGGTTGGTCAGCCCCAGCATTTT. This encodes CASSNRVGQPQHF. The variable domain in full, completed from reference TRBV28 and TRBJ1-5, reads DVKVTQSSRYLVKRTGEKVFLECVQDMDHENMFWYRQDPGLGLRLIYFSYDVKMKEKGDIPEGYSVSREKKERFSLILESASTNQTSMYLCASSNRVGQPQHFGDGTRLSIL.

This clonotype was seen only a few times. This sequence may be a read error, since a much larger clone differs from it by one base. The chain combines TRBV15 with TRBJ2-2, with D unresolved. Between the trimmed V and J ends, which lost 6 bases and 0 bases, there was a span of 2 bases. CDR1 is LNHNV, CDR2 YYDKDF, per germline (reference sequence). The CDR3 runs 12 residues. In DNA form, the CDR3 reads TGTGCCACCAGTACGAACACCGGGGAGCTGTTTTTT. This gives the protein CATSTNTGELFF.

The chain joins TRBV27 to TRBJ1-1; D is ambiguous. Germline CDR1 MNHEY, CDR2 SMNVEV (reference sequence). CDR3 length equals 13 residues. Trimming took 2 bases from V and 3 from J, leaving 7 bases between them. Written as DNA, the CDR3 is TGTGCCAGCAGTTTAACTTGGGACACTGAAGCTTTCTTT. Amino acid sequence: CASSLTWDTEAFF.

The V call is TRBV4-2, the J call TRBJ2-6; the D is unclear. This CDR3 spans 16 amino acids. Trimming stripped 5 bases from V and 4 bases from J, with 15 bases between. The germline CDR1 and CDR2 sequences are LGHNA and YNFKEQ. The chain's CDR3 is CASSNRRGVGANVLTF. CDR3 in DNA: TGTGCCAGCAGCAACCGACGAGGCGTGGGGGCCAACGTCCTGACTTTC.

This clonotype has a handful of counts. The chain joins TRBV29-1 to TRBJ1-2; maybe TRBD1 (6 bases). The CDR3 totals 14 residues. Germline V gene data show CDR1 as SQVTM and CDR2 as ANQGSEA. V lost 5 bases, J lost 2 bases, and 15 bases lay in between. CDR3 nucleotide sequence: TGCAGCGTTCACTGGAAAGGGGGGAACTATGGCTACACCTTC. This encodes CSVHWKGGNYGYTF.

This clonotype turned up a few times. The V and J genes are TRBV5-6 and TRBJ2-5; D might be TRBD2 (5 bases). TRBJ2-7 explains the end of the DNA better; the J call may be wrong. This CDR3 comprises 15 residues. Germline values: CDR1 SGHDT, CDR2 YYEEEE. The CDR3 here is CASSSPLYSGNEQYF. CDR3 sequence (DNA): TGTGCCAGCAGCTCCCCCCTCTACTCCGGGAACGAGCAGTACTTC.